This T cell receptor (beta chain) was observed in a study of shared clonotypes between healthy human individuals. Study results and caveats: Generation probabilities of non-shared clonotypes were lower (relative to those shared by all four donors).

Terminally differentiated effector memory CD45RA+ cells were excluded by CCR7 positive selection of CD45RO-negative cells. As regards this clone: Antigen: not known.

Trimming stripped 3 bases from V and 1 base from J, with 8 bases between. The CDR3 extends over 14 amino acids. Germline-derived CDR1 and CDR2 are MNHEY and SMNVEV (reference sequence). The repertoire was sequenced with immunoSEQ multiplex PCR; TCRdb's copy has only in-frame clones and lacks some. The profile covers hundreds of thousands of clones, with roughly 96% appearing a single time and about 0.12% taken by the ten largest. This TCR came from a young woman in good health. The chain links TRBV27 to TRBJ2-3, with D perhaps TRBD1 (5 bases). Sequenced: naive CD8+ T cells sorted from blood. CDR3 sequence: CASSFLQGTDTQYF. CDR3 in DNA: TGTGCCAGCAGTTTTCTACAGGGCACAGATACGCAGTATTTT.